A selection of T cell receptor beta chains follows, all from one sample in a study of blood T cells in healthy people across ages. TCRdb re-called the 5' RACE reads through MiXCR, storing one row per CDR3 protein. Here the sample spans around 800,000 distinct CDR3 sequences, 25% to 30% being singletons. This sample was shared with a second study, whose subject was T cells of mothers and their children.

Sequencing used blood. The receptors stem from a boy younger than 18 in good health. The CDR3 runs from the conserved cysteine through the conserved F or W. The order of the fields is V gene, J gene, clone size, D gene, CDR3 length, CDR3 DNA, CDR3 protein. The D gene is left open where the match is weak. Part of the rows lack a size; the others show once, few, many or a class for expanded clones.

V: TRBV5-1; J: TRBJ1-1; size: few; D: .; length: 17; DNA: TGCGCCAGCAGCTCGGCCCCACGTCGTTCGGCGGACACTGAAGCTTCCTTT; CDR3: CASSSAPRRSADTEASF
V: TRBV5-1; J: TRBJ1-1; size: .; D: .; length: 17; DNA: TGCGCCAGCAGCTCCCCGGGAGGGAGGGCTTTGAACACTGAAGCTTTCTTT; CDR3: CASSSPGGRALNTEAFF
V: TRBV28; J: TRBJ2-3; size: .; D: TRBD2; length: 15; DNA: TGTGCCAGCCACAGAGCGGGGGACGTCACAGATACGCAGTATTTT; CDR3: CASHRAGDVTDTQYF
V: TRBV6-5; J: TRBJ2-1; size: .; D: .; length: 16; DNA: TGTGCCAGCAGTTACTCGAGCTCAAAGTTATACAATGAGCAGTTCTTC; CDR3: CASSYSSSKLYNEQFF
V: TRBV6-1; J: TRBJ2-7; size: .; D: TRBD2; length: 15; DNA: TGTGCCGCCGATGGCGGGGGTACGATCTTATACGAGCAGTACTTC; CDR3: CAADGGGTILYEQYF
V: TRBV7-2; J: TRBJ2-7; size: .; D: TRBD2; length: 15; DNA: TGTGCCAGCAGAATCAGCGGGGGTATGTCCTACGAGCAGTACTTC; CDR3: CASRISGGMSYEQYF
V: TRBV5-1; J: TRBJ1-2; size: .; D: TRBD1; length: 14; DNA: TGCGCCAGCAGCAAGCTGGACAGGATCGAGGGCTACACCTTC; CDR3: CASSKLDRIEGYTF
V: TRBV6-1; J: TRBJ2-3; size: once; D: TRBD1; length: 14; DNA: TGTGCCAGCAAGGCAGGGGGTAGCACAGATACGCAGTATTTT; CDR3: CASKAGGSTDTQYF
V: TRBV2; J: TRBJ2-5; size: .; D: .; length: 13; DNA: TGTGCCAGCAAGGGGGGGGCTGCAGAGACCCAGTACTTC; CDR3: CASKGGAAETQYF
V: TRBV20-1; J: TRBJ2-5; size: few; D: .; length: 14; DNA: TGCAGTGCTTCGATTACAGGGTTGGGTGAGACCCAGTACTTC; CDR3: CSASITGLGETQYF
V: TRBV30; J: TRBJ2-1; size: few; D: .; length: 18; DNA: TGTGCCTGGAGTCCCCTACGTAGCGTCAGGACACTCGGGGATGAGCAGTTCTTC; CDR3: CAWSPLRSVRTLGDEQFF
V: TRBV9; J: TRBJ2-3; size: few; D: .; length: 16; DNA: TGTGCCAGCAGCGTAGAGGAAACGGGGGTGACAGATACGCAGTATTTT; CDR3: CASSVEETGVTDTQYF
V: TRBV5-1; J: TRBJ2-5; size: few; D: .; length: 14; DNA: TGCGCCAGCAGCGACGCTCGGGGCCGGGAGACCCAGTACTTC; CDR3: CASSDARGRETQYF
V: TRBV20-1; J: TRBJ2-5; size: .; D: TRBD1; length: 13; DNA: TGCAGTGCGATGACAGGGAGCGGAAAGACCCAGTACTTC; CDR3: CSAMTGSGKTQYF
V: TRBV10-2; J: TRBJ2-7; size: few; D: TRBD1; length: 15; DNA: TGCGCCAGCAGTGTCCGGGACAGGGGACCCTACGAGCAGTACTTC; CDR3: CASSVRDRGPYEQYF
V: TRBV20-1; J: TRBJ1-4; size: few; D: TRBD1; length: 13; DNA: TGCAGTGCCCCGGGACAGGGAGGGGAAAAACTGTTTTTT; CDR3: CSAPGQGGEKLFF
V: TRBV2; J: TRBJ2-7; size: .; D: TRBD1; length: 14; DNA: TGTGCCAGCAGGCCGCAGGGGGCGTCCTACGAGCAGTACTTC; CDR3: CASRPQGASYEQYF
V: TRBV28; J: TRBJ1-2; size: .; D: .; length: 15; DNA: TGCGCCAGCAGGCGGGGGCCGGAGGTTACGTATGGCTACACCTTC; CDR3: CASRRGPEVTYGYTF
V: TRBV12-3/TRBV12-4; J: TRBJ1-1; size: .; D: .; length: 14; DNA: TGTGCCAGCAGTTCTCGAGGGTCGGGGACTGAAGCTTTCTTT; CDR3: CASSSRGSGTEAFF
V: TRBV5-1; J: TRBJ2-3; size: few; D: .; length: 14; DNA: TGTGCCAGCAGCTCGACCTCTAGCACAGATACGCAGTATTTT; CDR3: CASSSTSSTDTQYF